Shown below are 16 T cell receptor beta chains from a single sample sequenced in a study of vaccination effects on CD4 cells after COVID-19. Expansion of antigen-specific CD4+ T cells with viral peptide pools was carried out by the ViraFEST assay before sequencing. Culturing for ten to eleven days preceded CD4+ T cell isolation. Among the vaccine recipients, none had a prior SARS-CoV-2 infection, and nucleocapsid antibodies were negative. The antigens of these receptors remain unknown. Libraries were prepared by immunoSEQ multiplex PCR; TCRdb keeps only in-frame clonotypes and omits some of them. This sample carries about 41,000 clones, roughly 82% of them seen once, and the ten largest clones take around 3%. The source was CD4+ T cells from PBMCs cultured with HCoV-NL63 spike peptides, collected before COVID-19 vaccination. These TCRs come from a human donor who received a COVID-19 vaccine.

This clone was seen more than once but under ten times. This chain links TRBV2 with TRBJ1-6; the D gene is possibly TRBD1 (6 bases). Germline CDR1 is SNHLY and CDR2 is FYNNEI. V was trimmed by 3 bases and J by 9 bases, leaving 12 bases between them. CDR3 size: 14 residues. This CDR3 reads CASSEPRGPSPLHF. DNA of the CDR3: TGTGCCAGCAGTGAGCCCAGGGGACCTTCACCCCTCCACTTT.

This chain connects TRBV10-1 to TRBJ2-3; unclear D gene. This CDR3 has 12 amino acids. V was clipped by 2 bases and J by 9 bases, with 9 bases between them. Germline V gene lookup returns CDR1 WNHNN and CDR2 SYGVQD (reference sequence). CDR3 loop: CASSEVGGTQYF. The CDR3 nucleotides are TGCGCCAGCAGTGAGGTGGGCGGAACGCAGTATTTT.

V is TRBV6-5 and J is TRBJ1-2; 9 bases agree with TRBD1. Germline V gene lookup returns CDR1 MNHEY and CDR2 SVGAGI. J gave up 8 bases and V 2 bases, and 9 bases lay outside the gene matches. The CDR3 spans 15 residues. The CDR3 bases are TGTGCCAGCAGTTACGTAAAGACAGGGGGAAGAGGCTACACCTTC. As protein: CASSYVKTGGRGYTF.

The CDR3 protein is CASSSGQAYSGNTIYF. The CDR3 nucleotides are TGCGCCAGCAGCAGTGGACAGGCATACTCTGGAAACACCATATATTTT. The V and J genes are TRBV4-1 and TRBJ1-3; 7 bases line up with TRBD1. The V gene end was trimmed by 5 bases and the J gene end by 0 bases; junction bases not matched to a gene: 7. Germline V gene sequence: CDR1 MGHRA, CDR2 YSYEKL. The CDR3 contains 16 residues.

J is TRBJ2-3 and V is TRBV5-8, with TRBD2 matching over 8 bases. The CDR3 is 17 amino acids. Germline CDR1 SGHTS, CDR2 YDEGEE. Trimming removed 7 bases from V and 3 bases from J; junction bases left unmatched: 16. CDR3 residues: CASPRPPGTSVTDTQYF. The CDR3 DNA follows: TGTGCCAGCCCCCGACCGCCTGGGACTAGTGTGACAGATACGCAGTATTTT.

This clone came up a few times. The rearrangement uses TRBV6-6 and TRBJ1-4; D is ambiguous. This CDR3 spans 15 amino acids. V dropped 6 bases and J dropped 8 bases, with 19 bases sitting between them. Germline loops: CDR1 MNHNY, CDR2 SVGAGI (reference sequence). For the CDR3, the DNA is TGTGCCAGCAGCCCACACGAGAAGGAAGGCGAAAAACTGTTTTTT. Protein sequence: CASSPHEKEGEKLFF.

There are a few counts of this clone. The V and J genes are TRBV5-4 and TRBJ1-1; 10 nucleotides match TRBD1. This CDR3 spans 15 amino acids. The junction had 9 bases not matched to a gene; V was cut back by 5 bases and J by 5 bases. Germline assignment: CDR1 SGHNT and CDR2 YYREEE (reference sequence). In DNA form, the CDR3 reads TGTGCCAGCAGTTCTTACCGGACAGGGGGGACTGAAGCTTTCTTT. Its translation: CASSSYRTGGTEAFF.

V and J are TRBV29-1 and TRBJ2-1; possible D gene TRBD1, 6 bases. Deletions cut 5 bases from V and 8 bases from J, with 13 bases between. Germline CDR1 SQVTM, CDR2 ANQGSEA. The CDR3 contains 12 residues. CDR3 sequence reads: CSVTRDNDEQFF. DNA of the CDR3: TGCAGCGTTACTCGGGACAATGATGAGCAGTTCTTC.

The genes are TRBV2 and TRBJ2-2; TRBD2 matches at 8 bases. CDR1 is SNHLY and CDR2 is FYNNEI in the germline V gene. This CDR3 has 15 amino acids. V dropped 4 bases and J dropped 1; count of bases not matched to a gene: 2. The chain's CDR3 is CASSVAGLNTGELFF. In DNA, the CDR3 is TGTGCCAGCAGTGTAGCGGGATTGAACACCGGGGAGCTGTTTTTT.

The rearrangement joins TRBV11-1 to TRBJ2-5; D may be TRBD2 (5 bases). Germline V gene lookup returns CDR1 SGHAT and CDR2 FQDESV (reference sequence). The V end was cut by 6 bases, the J end by 3 bases, with 5 bases between. CDR3 length: 11 residues. Here the CDR3 reads CASRREETQYF. As DNA, the CDR3 is TGTGCCAGCAGGAGGGAAGAGACCCAGTACTTC.

The J gene is TRBJ2-5, the V gene TRBV9, with 10 bases that match TRBD2. The CDR3 covers 14 residues. J was trimmed by 4 bases and V by 3 bases; bases with no gene match: 3. From germline, CDR1 is SGDLS and CDR2 YYNGEE. The CDR3 DNA follows: TGTGCCAGCAGCGCCGGGACTAGCGTAGAGACCCAGTACTTC. This codes for CASSAGTSVETQYF.

This chain connects TRBV28 to TRBJ1-2; D gene unclear. The germline V gene encodes CDR1 MDHEN and CDR2 SYDVKM. This CDR3 is built from 13 residues. V gave up 6 bases and J gave up 4 bases, with 12 bases separating them. Here the CDR3 reads CASRPELPYGYTF. Here the CDR3 DNA reads TGTGCCAGCAGGCCCGAACTGCCCTATGGCTACACCTTC.

In its sample, this clone was seen once. At the DNA level, this CDR3 is encoded by other sequences in the same sample as well. The chain joins TRBV5-1 to TRBJ2-2; D may match TRBD1 or TRBD2 (5 bases each). CDR3 length equals 14 residues. Germline CDR1 is SGHRS and CDR2 is YFSETQ. V was pared by 0 bases and J by 4 bases, with 7 bases between. DNA for the CDR3: TGCGCCAGCAGCTTGGGGGACGGCACCGGGGAGCTGTTTTTT. Residues: CASSLGDGTGELFF.

Here the CDR3 DNA reads TGTGCCAGCAGCCGCTTGGCAGGGGGCATTTCAGATACGCAGTATTTT. It is translated as CASSRLAGGISDTQYF. The chain uses TRBV6-2 or TRBV6-3 and TRBJ2-3; 8 bases map to TRBD1. Trimming at V came to 6 bases and at J to 4 bases, leaving 12 bases not matched to a gene. CDR1 MNHEY and CDR2 SVGEGT come from the germline V gene. This CDR3 spans 16 amino acids.

V gene TRBV6-5 combines with J gene TRBJ1-5; a weak D match, TRBD1 (6 bases). The CDR3 contains 15 residues. Germline V gene lookup returns CDR1 MNHEY and CDR2 SVGAGI. Trimming took off 6 bases at V and 7 bases at J, with 19 bases between the two ends. CDR3 nucleotides: TGTGCCAGCAGAAGAACAGGGATCGTCACCCAGCCCCAGCATTTT. Encoded protein: CASRRTGIVTQPQHF.

The chain recombines TRBV5-4 with TRBJ2-2, with D possibly TRBD1 on 5 matching bases. The CDR3 contains 13 residues. Germline loops: CDR1 SGHNT, CDR2 YYREEE (reference sequence). V was cut by 4 bases and J by 3 bases, with 7 bases left in between. CDR3 DNA sequence: TGTGCCAGCAGCACAGGATACACCGGGGAGCTGTTTTTT. The encoded protein is CASSTGYTGELFF.